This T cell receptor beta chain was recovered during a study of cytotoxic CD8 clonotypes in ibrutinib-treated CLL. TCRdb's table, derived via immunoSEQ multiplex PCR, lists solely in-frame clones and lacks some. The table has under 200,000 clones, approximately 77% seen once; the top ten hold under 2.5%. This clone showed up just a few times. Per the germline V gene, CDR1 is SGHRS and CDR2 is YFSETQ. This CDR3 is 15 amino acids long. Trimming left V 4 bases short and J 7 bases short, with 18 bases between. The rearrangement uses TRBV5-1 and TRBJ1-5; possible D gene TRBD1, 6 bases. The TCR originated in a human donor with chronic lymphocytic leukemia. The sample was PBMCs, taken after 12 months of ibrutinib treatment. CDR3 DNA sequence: TGCGCCAGCAGCCCGGGTCTACAGGGAGGACAGCCCCAGCATTTT. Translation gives CASSPGLQGGQPQHF.